This T cell receptor beta chain derives from a study of T and B cells in COVID-19 patients. Across the study: Blood was sampled from COVID-19 patients who were either actively infected or recovered. The study, taken as a whole, reports: Few blood samples existed from mildly ill patients during symptoms or early in severe cases. Sorted SARS-CoV-2-responsive or tetramer+ T cells and CD4+, regulatory and CD8+ subsets were not yet sequenced.

On this clonotype itself: Its antigen is currently unknown.

BIOMED2 TRB-A/B primer pools were used in multiplex TRB PCR. In TCRdb, the multiplex PCR reads were re-called with MiXCR into one record per CDR3 protein. This sample has around 21,000 distinct CDR3 sequences; 25% to 35% occur once, and the top ten carry roughly 1.9%. The germline CDR1 and CDR2 sequences are LNHNV and YYDKDF (reference sequence). Trimming left V 5 bases short and J 4 bases short, with 8 bases between. The CDR3 loop spans 12 amino acids. TRB was amplified from about 240-490 ng of blood genomic DNA. The sample comprised blood. The clonotype was recovered from a human donor who had recovered from COVID-19. V is TRBV15 and J is TRBJ1-1, with D unresolved. The CDR3, as DNA: TGTGCCACCAGCTCGCTTGGCACTGAAGCTTTCTTT. It is translated as CATSSLGTEAFF. Combining the CDR3 with reference TRBV15 and TRBJ1-1 gives the whole variable domain DAMVIQNPRYQVTQFGKPVTLSCSQTLNHNVMYWYQQKSSQAPKLLFHYYDKDFNNEADTPDNFQSRRPNTSFCFLDIRSPGLGDTAMYLCATSSLGTEAFFGQGTRLTVV.